Detailed here is one T cell receptor (beta chain). Its antigen is unidentified. This entry is derived from a study of T cell responses to AZD1222 COVID-19 vaccine. The study's findings and limits: Distributed over spike, vaccine-associated CD4 TCRs predominated at 160-218 and 743-854. Recipients of AZD1222 seropositive at baseline numbered only six or seven. In all cases, repertoires were sampled only after the peak T cell response. Targets within unmutated variant regions were reportedly found for nearly half of spike-specific TCRs.

Germline V CDR1 and CDR2: SGDLS, YYNGEE. V shed 0 bases and J shed 0 bases, with 13 bases lying between them. The CDR3 has 17 amino acids. Sequencing was performed with immunoSEQ multiplex PCR; in TCRdb, only in-frame clones are kept and a portion is missing. The data show 150,000 to 200,000 clones, approximately 94% seen once. The chain links TRBV9 to TRBJ2-4; D uncertain. This specimen consisted of peripheral blood, obtained on day 0 of AZD1222 vaccination. This clonotype was sampled from an adult in good health. CDR3 in amino acids: CASSVDRAVLAKNIQYF. In DNA, the CDR3 is TGTGCCAGCAGCGTAGATAGGGCGGTACTAGCCAAAAACATTCAGTACTTC.